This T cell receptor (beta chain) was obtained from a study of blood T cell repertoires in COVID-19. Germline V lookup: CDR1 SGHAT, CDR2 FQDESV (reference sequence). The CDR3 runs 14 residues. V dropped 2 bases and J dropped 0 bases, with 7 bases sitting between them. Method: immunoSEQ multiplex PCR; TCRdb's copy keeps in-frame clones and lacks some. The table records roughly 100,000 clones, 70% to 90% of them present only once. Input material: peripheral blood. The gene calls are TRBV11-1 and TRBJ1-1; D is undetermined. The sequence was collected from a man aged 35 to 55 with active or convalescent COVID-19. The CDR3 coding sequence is TGTGCCAGCAGCTTACGTCAGGTGAACACTGAAGCTTTCTTT. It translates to CASSLRQVNTEAFF.